Below, one T cell receptor (beta chain) is given with its context. Libraries were prepared by immunoSEQ multiplex PCR; TCRdb keeps only in-frame clonotypes and omits some of them. The sample lists 110,000 or so clones, approximately 85% occurring once. The sample is drawn from a study of blood T cell repertoires in COVID-19. Trimming pared 5 bases from V and 8 bases from J, leaving 21 bases between. Germline V lookup: CDR1 SGHTA, CDR2 FQGNSA. The CDR3 loop spans 16 amino acids. This receptor was identified in a woman aged 60-70 years with COVID-19, enrolled during active disease. Sequencing input: peripheral blood. The J gene is TRBJ1-4, the V gene TRBV7-2, with TRBD1 as a possible D gene (6 bases). The CDR3, as DNA: TGTGCCAGCAGCGTAGTCGTGGGGGGGGCTGGAGAAAAACTGTTTTTT. Amino acids: CASSVVVGGAGEKLFF.